The sequence of this T cell receptor (beta chain) was determined in a study of CD8+ T cells in alopecia areata. Study-level background: Treated patients were given oral tofacitinib, which was dosed at 5 to 10 mg twice daily. The share of scalp area affected provided the severity score for treated patients. The study's findings and limits: Scalp specimens additionally yield sequences from normal skin's resident alphabeta T cells.

RNA, once extracted, was reverse transcribed into cDNA for use as the sequencing template. The method was immunoSEQ multiplex PCR; TCRdb's version includes in-frame clones alone and lacks a portion of them. The repertoire holds around 60,000 clones, with roughly 46% as singletons. Trimming pared 1 base from V and 3 bases from J, leaving 12 bases between. Germline CDR1 is SGHRS and CDR2 is YFSETQ. The CDR3 has 15 amino acids. Indicated treatment: oral pan-JAK inhibitor, 5-10 mg twice daily. Sorting separated CD4+ and CD8+ T cells out of PBMCs. In regard to this clone: Its antigen remains unknown.

This receptor was identified in a human donor with alopecia areata. This chain links TRBV5-1 with TRBJ2-3, with D tentatively TRBD2 (6 bases). The material sequenced was CD8+ T cells sorted from blood, taken at approximately week 37, from a patient treated with tofacitinib. CDR3 coding DNA: TGCGCCAGCAGCTTGTGGAGGGGCAGGACAGATACGCAGTATTTT. Translated, it gives CASSLWRGRTDTQYF. Filled out from reference TRBV5-1 and TRBJ2-3, the complete variable domain reads KAGVTQTPRYLIKTRGQQVTLSCSPISGHRSVSWYQQTPGQGLQFLFEYFSETQRNKGNFPGRFSGRQFSNSRSEMNVSTLELGDSALYLCASSLWRGRTDTQYFGPGTRLTVL.